The entry below gives a single T cell receptor beta chain sequence along with its context. What it binds is not known. The data are from a study of CD8+CD57+ T cells in acquired aplastic anemia. Study information: Mean yield of DNA from sorted CD4+ and CD8+ cells was roughly 3.4 ug.

Sequenced patients had shown CD8+CD57+ cell expansion by flow cytometry. The enrolled patients all had severe acquired aplastic anemia. Patients were untreated when blood was sampled. Genomic DNA, the template, was used for profiling of the TCR beta VDJ and CDR3. TCRdb re-derived calls from the reads in MiXCR, one entry per CDR3 protein. This table holds approximately 260,000 distinct CDR3 sequences, about 80% found once. Study outcomes and limitations: Patients and controls shared 25 to 30 CD8+ CDR3 sequences, which appeared highly expressed in patients and within their immunodominant clones.

Germline CDR1 reads SGHTA; CDR2 reads FQGTGA. V lost 8 bases and J 14 bases, leaving 27 bases between the germline ends. The CDR3 extends over 14 amino acids. Source material: sorted CD4+, CD8+, or CD8+CD57+ T cells (not recorded which) from PBMCs. J is TRBJ2-5 and V is TRBV7-3; tentatively, D is TRBD1 or TRBD2 (5 bases each). This TCR was recovered from a human donor with aplastic anemia. The CDR3: CASSRGTNAVEHYF. The CDR3 coding sequence is TGTGCCAGCTCAAGAGGGACCAACGCCGTTGAACACTACTTC.